The source of this TCR beta chain is a study of CD8+ T cells in alopecia areata. In its sample, this clone was seen a few times. Its specificity is not known. The ends were cut back, 0 bases at V and 0 bases at J, with 9 bases in the middle. The CDR3 covers 15 residues. The germline V gene encodes CDR1 SGHDT and CDR2 YYEEEE. Isolated RNA was reverse transcribed into cDNA used as the sequencing template. The repertoire was sequenced with immunoSEQ multiplex PCR; TCRdb's copy has only in-frame clones and lacks some. This sample yields roughly 130,000 clones, of which about 57% are seen a single time; 4.5% to 5.5% belongs to the top ten. General study findings and limits: Affected lesional scalp, above all in alopecia totalis/universalis, was more clonal than normal scalp.

The receptor's source is a human donor with alopecia areata. The material was CD4+ T cells sorted from blood, obtained at week 0. The chain couples TRBV5-6 to TRBJ1-1; D not resolved. The CDR3 is CASSLALRMNTEAFF. CDR3 nucleotides: TGTGCCAGCAGCTTGGCCTTACGCATGAACACTGAAGCTTTCTTT.